The 14 T cell receptor beta chains reported below all come from one sample, sequenced in a study of cytomegalovirus exposure and HLA in healthy donors (dated by TCRdb to 2016 to 2017). Library prep was done by the immunoSEQ multiplex PCR assay. For the multiplex PCR, a mixture combining 60 forward primers for TCR Vbeta segments and 13 reverse primers for TCR Jbeta segments was used. This immuneACCESS table, as held by TCRdb, lists in-frame sequences with V and J called but not all clones. Of the missing ones, under half trace to an unresolved V gene in checked studies; the others have no known cause. In all, the sample holds around 160,000 clones, and about three quarters of those were seen once. About 2.6% of the sample comes from the top ten. Sequencing input: PBMCs. These receptors all stem from a woman aged 40 to 50 in good health and CMV-seropositive.

The chain joins TRBV19 to TRBJ2-6; 7 nucleotides line up with TRBD2. The length of the CDR3 is 21 residues. Germline lookup yields CDR1 LNHDA and CDR2 SQIVND (reference sequence). V lost 3 bases, J lost 0 bases, and 17 bases stayed unmatched. The CDR3: CASSIPPKVLAHRSGANVLTF. CDR3 bases: TGTGCCAGTAGTATCCCTCCTAAAGTACTAGCGCACCGCTCTGGGGCCAACGTCCTGACTTTC.

The chain uses TRBV6-6 and TRBJ2-2; 7 nucleotides match TRBD1. J lost 3 bases, V lost 8 bases, and 9 bases had no gene match. CDR3 length: 15 amino acids. Germline CDR1 is MNHNY and CDR2 is SVGAGI (reference sequence). The DNA of the CDR3 is TGTGCCAGCTCTATCCAAGGGGGCTACACCGGGGAGCTGTTTTTT. Its translation is CASSIQGGYTGELFF.

The chain has TRBV6-5 and TRBJ2-2; D perhaps matches TRBD2 (6 bases). In germline, CDR1 is MNHEY, CDR2 SVGAGI. This CDR3 is built from 14 residues. V gave up 8 bases and J gave up 1 base, with 11 bases separating them. CDR3 loop: CASGRQLNTGELFF. CDR3 sequence (DNA): TGTGCCAGCGGGAGGCAGCTGAACACCGGGGAGCTGTTTTTT.

The chain is built from TRBV2 and TRBJ1-1; D uncertain. With 5 bases removed from V and 1 base from J, the gap between germline ends came to 11 bases. This CDR3 contains 14 residues. Germline values: CDR1 SNHLY, CDR2 FYNNEI. CDR3 loop: CASSFFPGNTEAFF. The DNA of the CDR3 is TGTGCCAGCAGTTTCTTCCCCGGGAACACTGAAGCTTTCTTT.

This chain links TRBV28 with TRBJ2-6; a possible D gene is TRBD2 (7 bases). Germline assignment: CDR1 MDHEN and CDR2 SYDVKM. The CDR3 runs to 17 residues. With 5 bases removed from V and 6 bases from J, the gap between germline ends came to 20 bases. The CDR3 nucleotides read TGTGCCAGCAGTCTACTAGTGGGGGGGCACCCGGCCAACGTCCTGACTTTC. Translating it yields CASSLLVGGHPANVLTF.

The genes are TRBV6-6 and TRBJ1-1; D ambiguous. CDR1 and CDR2 from the germline V gene are MNHNY and SVGAGI (reference sequence). The V end lost 7 bases, the J end lost 1 base, and 10 bases lay between the germline ends. The CDR3 spans 13 residues. CDR3 DNA: TGTGCCAGCACTACGACTGGGAACACTGAAGCTTTCTTT. Protein: CASTTTGNTEAFF.

V and J are TRBV5-1 and TRBJ2-1; TRBD2 matches 9 bases. Germline V gene lookup returns CDR1 SGHRS and CDR2 YFSETQ. The CDR3 is 15 amino acids. Germline trimming cut 5 bases from V and 5 bases from J; bases unmatched to any gene: 8. The CDR3 region has the DNA TGCGCCAGCAGGTTAGCGGGAGACCCCCACAATGAGCAGTTCTTC. It specifies CASRLAGDPHNEQFF.

The chain couples TRBV7-8 to TRBJ2-5, with D possibly matching TRBD1 (6 bases). This CDR3 is built from 15 residues. Germline CDR1 and CDR2: SGHVS and FQNEAQ. V dropped 5 bases and J dropped 9 bases, with 22 bases sitting between them. CDR3: CASSHRQATLGAQYF. In nucleotides, the CDR3 is TGTGCCAGCAGCCACAGACAGGCCACATTGGGGGCCCAGTACTTC.

Turning to this clone: Its ends do not fully match the called genes, so a read error is possible. V usage is TRBV7-2 and J usage is TRBJ2-5; 10 bases fit TRBD2. From germline, CDR1 is SGHTA and CDR2 FQGNSA. CDR3 size: 16 residues. The CDR3 DNA sequence: TGTGCCAGCAGCTTCTTAGGCAGCCCGGACAGCCTAGCGGGGGACTTC. Protein product: CASSFLGSPDSLAGDF.

In nucleotides, the CDR3 is TGTGCCACCAGCGCACAGACAGGGTTCAATGAGCAGTTCTTC. Its protein product is CATSAQTGFNEQFF. This sequence joins TRBV15 and TRBJ2-1; 7 bases map to TRBD1. This CDR3 contains 14 residues. The V segment lost 5 bases and the J segment 6 bases; nucleotides outside the gene matches: 7. Germline CDR1 reads LNHNV; CDR2 reads YYDKDF (reference sequence).

The rearrangement links TRBV18 to TRBJ1-5, with unresolved D. This CDR3 region has 14 residues. V lost 3 bases and J 0 bases, leaving 6 bases between the germline ends. The V gene's germline CDR1 is KGHSH and CDR2 LQKENI. CDR3 loop: CASSPGDSNQPQHF. The CDR3 region has the DNA TGTGCCAGCTCACCCGGGGATAGCAATCAGCCCCAGCATTTT.

The rearrangement joins TRBV10-3 to TRBJ1-1, with 8 positions matching TRBD1. CDR3 length equals 14 residues. The germline gives CDR1 ENHRY, CDR2 SYGVKD. V shed 6 bases and J 3 bases; nucleotides not matched to a gene: 6. The CDR3 sequence: CAISFQGADTEAFF. The CDR3 nucleotides are TGTGCCATCAGCTTCCAGGGGGCGGACACTGAAGCTTTCTTT.

This CDR3 is CASSPLSGGPGANVLTF. In DNA, the CDR3 is TGTGCCAGCTCACCCCTAAGCGGGGGGCCTGGGGCCAACGTCCTGACTTTC. This rearrangement joins TRBV18 to TRBJ2-6; 9 nucleotides agree with TRBD2. With V trimmed by 3 bases and J by 2 bases, 5 bases remained unmatched. CDR1 KGHSH and CDR2 LQKENI come from the germline V gene. The CDR3 is made up of 17 amino acids.

The rearrangement joins TRBV2 to TRBJ2-7; a possible D gene is TRBD2 (6 bases). The CDR3 extends over 15 amino acids. Germline lookup yields CDR1 SNHLY and CDR2 FYNNEI. Trimming removed 5 bases at V and 0 bases at J, with 14 bases between. For the CDR3, the DNA is TGTGCCAGCAGTCGAAGCGGGTCGAGCTCCTACGAGCAGTACTTC. Encoded protein: CASSRSGSSSYEQYF.